The clone carrying this T cell receptor (beta chain) was found a few times. Germline V gives CDR1 SNHLY, CDR2 FYNNEI. The length of the CDR3 is 13 residues. J gave up 4 bases and V 9 bases, and 8 bases lay outside the gene matches. The record originates from a study of T cells in Graves' hyperthyroidism and ophthalmopathy. For Graves' hyperthyroidism to be stable, ophthalmopathy could not progress within 18 months. Diagnoses were established using clinical symptoms, serum thyroxine and TRAb, thyroid ultrasound and orbital computed tomography. RNA transcripts yielded amplified TCR beta CDR3 regions. Initially, a first-round RT-PCR of the TCR CDR3 employed the HTBI primer set. TCRdb reprocessed the multiplex PCR reads via MiXCR and lists one record per CDR3 protein. This table holds fewer than 700,000 distinct CDR3 sequences, roughly 17% found once.

The material sequenced was blood. The rearrangement uses TRBV2 and TRBJ2-5; TRBD1 agrees at 7 bases. The origin of this receptor is a woman in her 30s with Graves' hyperthyroidism. The CDR3 DNA sequence: TGTGCCAGTTGGGAACAGGGGAGAGAGACCCAGTACTTC. It is translated as CASWEQGRETQYF.